This section outlines one T cell receptor beta chain sequence together with its context. Patients with ophthalmopathy all had a Clinical Activity Score of at least 3, a NOSPECS grade of at least 4 and duration under 3 months. The data are from a study of T cells in Graves' hyperthyroidism and ophthalmopathy. Regions amplified from RNA transcripts were the TCR beta CDR3 regions. A first-round RT-PCR of the TCR CDR3 used the HTBI primer set. TCRdb independently ran MiXCR on the multiplex PCR reads; one entry per CDR3 protein. Among some 490,000 distinct CDR3 sequences listed, about 20% were seen once. V lost 5 bases to trimming and J lost 2 bases; unmatched junction nucleotides: 5. The CDR3 contains 14 residues. Germline loops: CDR1 MNHNS, CDR2 SASEGT.

Sequencing input: blood. The gene calls are TRBV6-1 and TRBJ1-1; 7 nucleotides line up with TRBD1. This sequence originates from a woman between 65 and 79 years old with Graves' ophthalmopathy. As DNA, the CDR3 is TGTGCCAGCAGTCTCACAGGGGACAACACTGAAGCTTTCTTT. This translates into CASSLTGDNTEAFF.